This paragraph reports one TCR beta chain. Its specificity is not known. Indicated treatment: oral pan-JAK inhibitor, 5-10 mg twice daily. Peripheral blood and lesional scalp punch biopsies came from alopecia areata patients. The source of the sample is a study of CD8+ T cells in alopecia areata. General study results and limits: Greater clonality was observed in lesional scalp samples, especially alopecia totalis/universalis, versus normal scalp. Uncertain still, given a single nonresponder, is whether baseline CD8+ expansion links to response.

Reverse transcription of extracted RNA yielded cDNA, which provided the sequencing template. The method was immunoSEQ multiplex PCR; TCRdb's version includes in-frame clones alone and lacks a portion of them. The profile covers roughly 70,000 clones, with around 30% appearing a single time and about 15% taken by the ten largest. Trimming took 2 bases from V and 2 from J; bases not matched to a gene: 9. This CDR3 region has 16 residues. Germline V gives CDR1 SEHNR, CDR2 FQNEAQ (reference sequence). The genes are TRBV7-9 and TRBJ2-7; TRBD2 aligns across 7 bases. This receptor was obtained from a human donor with alopecia areata. Material: CD8+ T cells sorted from blood, obtained at week 4, from a patient treated with tofacitinib. Written as DNA, the CDR3 is TGTGCCAGCAGCTTATCCCAGCTAGCGGATCCCTACGAGCAGTACTTC. This codes for CASSLSQLADPYEQYF. The variable domain in full, completed from reference TRBV7-9 and TRBJ2-7, reads DTGVSQNPRHKITKRGQNVTFRCDPISEHNRLYWYRQTLGQGPEFLTYFQNEAQLEKSRLLSDRFSAERPKGSFSTLEIQRTEQGDSAMYLCASSLSQLADPYEQYFGPGTRLTVT.